This T cell receptor beta chain appears in the sequencing data of a study of radiation and T cells in renal cell carcinoma. General study findings and limits: No pretreatment tumor biopsies were available for baseline clonotypes.

V was cut by 5 bases and J by 2 bases, with 21 bases left in between. This CDR3 is 17 amino acids long. Germline loops: CDR1 SGHVS, CDR2 FNYEAQ. Some clones are missing from TCRdb's copy, which holds only in-frame ones; the method was immunoSEQ multiplex PCR. The profile shows about 58,000 clones, around three quarters of them singletons. A note on this clone: Its specificity is unknown.

Time point: blood 2 weeks post-SBRT. Treatment specified: 15 Gy SBRT to primary tumor, nephrectomy 4 weeks later. The sequence came from a man aged 60 to 75 with renal cell carcinoma. The chain recombines TRBV7-6 with TRBJ2-5; D perhaps matches TRBD2 (7 bases). The specimen comprised blood, sampled from a patient whose treatment included radiotherapy and nephrectomy. In DNA form, the CDR3 reads TGTGCCAGCAGCCCTAGGGGGGGGGTCCTACCGCAAGAGACCCAGTACTTC. Its translation: CASSPRGGVLPQETQYF.